The T cell receptor (beta chain) under discussion was sequenced for a study of blood T cell repertoires in COVID-19. V lost 3 bases, J lost 7 bases, and 19 bases lay in between. CDR3 length: 15 amino acids. Per the germline V gene, CDR1 is SGDLS and CDR2 is YYNGEE. Sequencing used immunoSEQ multiplex PCR; TCRdb keeps in-frame clones, though not all of them. The sample lists some 310,000 clones; roughly 90% were seen once. This clone was picked up one time. This TCR came from a young woman with COVID-19, enrolled during active disease. The chain recombines TRBV9 with TRBJ1-1, with D perhaps TRBD1 (5 bases). Sequenced sample: peripheral blood. CDR3 sequence (DNA): TGTGCCAGCAGCGGAGAGATAGACAGCTGGGGTGAAGCTTTCTTT. Translating gives CASSGEIDSWGEAFF.